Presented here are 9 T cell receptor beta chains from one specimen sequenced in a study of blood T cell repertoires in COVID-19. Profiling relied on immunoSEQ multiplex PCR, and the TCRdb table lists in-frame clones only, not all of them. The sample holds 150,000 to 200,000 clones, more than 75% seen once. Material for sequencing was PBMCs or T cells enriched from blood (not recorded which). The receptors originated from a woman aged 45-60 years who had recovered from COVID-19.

CDR3 sequence: CASSPRLASYNEQFF. The CDR3 region has the DNA TGCGCCAGCAGCCCAAGACTAGCGAGCTACAATGAGCAGTTCTTC. V and J are TRBV4-3 and TRBJ2-1; TRBD2 matches at 8 bases. This CDR3 region has 15 residues. V trimming: 4 bases; J trimming: 3 bases; junction bases outside the gene matches: 5. Germline CDR1 reads LGHNA; CDR2 reads YSLEER.

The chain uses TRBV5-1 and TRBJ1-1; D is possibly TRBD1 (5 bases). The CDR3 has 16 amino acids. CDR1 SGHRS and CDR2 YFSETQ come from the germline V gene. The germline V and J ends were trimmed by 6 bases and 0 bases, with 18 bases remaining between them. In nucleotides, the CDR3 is TGCGCCAGCACGGGAGGGCCGGGGCCCTTGAACACTGAAGCTTTCTTT. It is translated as CASTGGPGPLNTEAFF.

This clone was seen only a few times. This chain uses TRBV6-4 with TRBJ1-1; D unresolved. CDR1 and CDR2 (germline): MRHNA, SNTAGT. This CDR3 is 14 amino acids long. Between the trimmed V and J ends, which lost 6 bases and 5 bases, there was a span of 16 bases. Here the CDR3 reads CASSAGPSGTEAFF. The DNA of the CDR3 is TGTGCCAGCAGCGCAGGACCGTCGGGGACTGAAGCTTTCTTT.

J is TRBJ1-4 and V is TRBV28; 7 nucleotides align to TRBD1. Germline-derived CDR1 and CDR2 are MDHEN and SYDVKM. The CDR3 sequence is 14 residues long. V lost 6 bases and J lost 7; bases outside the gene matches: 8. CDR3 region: CASSSGTVSEKLFF. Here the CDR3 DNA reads TGTGCCAGCAGCTCCGGGACAGTGAGTGAAAAACTGTTTTTT. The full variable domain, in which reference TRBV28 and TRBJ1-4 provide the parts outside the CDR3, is DVKVTQSSRYLVKRTGEKVFLECVQDMDHENMFWYRQDPGLGLRLIYFSYDVKMKEKGDIPEGYSVSREKKERFSLILESASTNQTSMYLCASSSGTVSEKLFFGSGTQLSVL.

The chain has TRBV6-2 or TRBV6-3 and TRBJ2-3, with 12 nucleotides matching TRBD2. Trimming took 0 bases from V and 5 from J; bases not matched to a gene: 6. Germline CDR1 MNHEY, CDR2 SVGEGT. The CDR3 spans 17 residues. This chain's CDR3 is CASSYSRTSGVGDTQYF. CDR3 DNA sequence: TGTGCCAGCAGTTACTCTAGGACTAGCGGGGTCGGAGATACGCAGTATTTT.

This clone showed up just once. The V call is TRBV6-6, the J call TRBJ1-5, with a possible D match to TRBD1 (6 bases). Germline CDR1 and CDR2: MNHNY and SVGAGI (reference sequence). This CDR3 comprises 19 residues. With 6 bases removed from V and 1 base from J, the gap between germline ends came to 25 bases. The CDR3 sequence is CASSRKSGSGQLSNQPQHF. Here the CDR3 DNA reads TGTGCCAGCAGCCGAAAGAGCGGATCGGGACAATTAAGCAATCAGCCCCAGCATTTT.

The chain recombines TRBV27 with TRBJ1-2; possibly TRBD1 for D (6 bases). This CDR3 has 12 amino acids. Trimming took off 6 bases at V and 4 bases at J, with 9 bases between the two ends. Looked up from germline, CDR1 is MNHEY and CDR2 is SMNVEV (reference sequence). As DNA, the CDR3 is TGTGCCAGCAGGACACAGGGCTATGGCTACACCTTC. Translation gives CASRTQGYGYTF.

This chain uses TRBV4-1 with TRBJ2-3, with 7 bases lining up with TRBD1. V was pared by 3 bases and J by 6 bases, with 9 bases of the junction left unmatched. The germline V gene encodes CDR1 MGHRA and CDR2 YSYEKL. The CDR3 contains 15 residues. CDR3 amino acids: CASSQGRQGVDTQYF. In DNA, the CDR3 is TGCGCCAGCAGCCAGGGGAGACAGGGTGTTGATACGCAGTATTTT.

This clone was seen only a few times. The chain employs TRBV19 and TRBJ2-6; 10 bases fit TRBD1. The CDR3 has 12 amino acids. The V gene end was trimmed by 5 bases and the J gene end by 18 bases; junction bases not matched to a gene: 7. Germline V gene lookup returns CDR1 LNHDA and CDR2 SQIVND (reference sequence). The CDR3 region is CASSADRGDRTF. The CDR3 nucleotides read TGTGCCAGTAGTGCGGACAGGGGGGACAGGACTTTC. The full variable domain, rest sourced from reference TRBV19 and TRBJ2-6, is DGGITQSPKYLFRKEGQNVTLSCEQNLNHDAMYWYRQDPGQGLRLIYYSQIVNDFQKGDIAEGYSVSREKKESFPLTVTSAQKNPTAFYLCASSADRGDRTFGAGSRLTVL.